These T cell receptor beta chains were read from a single sample in a study of T cells in tuberculosis. Using immunoSEQ multiplex PCR, the repertoire was profiled, and TCRdb retains in-frame clones only, with some absent. The repertoire has 30,000 to 40,000 clones, 95% to 97% of them found once; the top ten carry 6.2%. Sequencing input: PBMCs. These receptors all stem from a donor aged 10-30 years with latent tuberculosis or without tuberculosis infection. CDR3s include the opening cysteine and the closing phenylalanine or tryptophan. A D gene is named only where the DNA matches it firmly. The size entry is marked missing in some rows and otherwise reads once, few, many or a size class.

v_call	clone_size	j_call	d_call	cdr3_nt	cdr3_aa
TRBV10-3	.	TRBJ2-2	.	TGTGCCATCAAGAACCCAGGGGCCACCGGGGAGCTGTTTTTT	CAIKNPGATGELFF
TRBV7-2	.	TRBJ2-7	.	TGTGCCAGCAGCTTAGCGAAGGACAGATACGAGCAGTACTTC	CASSLAKDRYEQYF
TRBV2	once	TRBJ1-3	TRBD1	TGTGCCAGCAGTCAAGCGACAGGGTTAGGAAACACCATATATTTT	CASSQATGLGNTIYF
TRBV10-3	.	TRBJ1-3	.	TGTGCCATCAGGAAGGGAGGGAACTCTGGAAACACCATATATTTT	CAIRKGGNSGNTIYF
TRBV7-9	.	TRBJ2-7	.	TGTGCCAGCAGCTTAGAGGTTAGCGGACCCTACGAGCAGTACTTC	CASSLEVSGPYEQYF
TRBV6-1	.	TRBJ1-1	TRBD1	TGTGCCAGCAGTAACTACAGGGGGTACGCTGAAGCTTTCTTT	CASSNYRGYAEAFF
TRBV18	.	TRBJ1-1	TRBD1	TGTGCCAGCTCAAGGGACAGGGGGCGCCTAAACACTGAAGCTTTCTTT	CASSRDRGRLNTEAFF
TRBV28	.	TRBJ2-5	.	TGTGCCAGCACCTTAGGGAGGTCGGAGACCCAGTACTTC	CASTLGRSETQYF
TRBV9	.	TRBJ2-2	.	TGTGCCAGCAGCGTAGGTCTCCGGGGGGGACAGTTTACCGGGGAGCTGTTTTTT	CASSVGLRGGQFTGELFF
TRBV13	.	TRBJ2-7	TRBD1	TGTGCCAGCAGCTTCCAGTGGGGCCAGGGGGCCTACGAGCAGTACTTC	CASSFQWGQGAYEQYF
TRBV25-1	.	TRBJ2-5	.	TGTGCCAGCAGTGAACCCCGAGAGACCCAGTACTTC	CASSEPRETQYF